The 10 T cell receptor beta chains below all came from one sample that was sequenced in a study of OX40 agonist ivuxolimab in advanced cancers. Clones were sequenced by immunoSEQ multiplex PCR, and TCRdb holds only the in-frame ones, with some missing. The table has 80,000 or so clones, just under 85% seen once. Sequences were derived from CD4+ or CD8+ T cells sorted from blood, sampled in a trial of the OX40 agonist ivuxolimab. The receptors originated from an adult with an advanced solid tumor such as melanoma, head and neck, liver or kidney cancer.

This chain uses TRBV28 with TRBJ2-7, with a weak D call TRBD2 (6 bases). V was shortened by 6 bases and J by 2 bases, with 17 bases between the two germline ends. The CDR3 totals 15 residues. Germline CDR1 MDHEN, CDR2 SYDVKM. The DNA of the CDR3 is TGTGCCAGCAGGGGGGACGGGGGAGGTCCCTACGAGCAGTACTTC. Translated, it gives CASRGDGGGPYEQYF. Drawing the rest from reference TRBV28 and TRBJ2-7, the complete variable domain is DVKVTQSSRYLVKRTGEKVFLECVQDMDHENMFWYRQDPGLGLRLIYFSYDVKMKEKGDIPEGYSVSREKKERFSLILESASTNQTSMYLCASRGDGGGPYEQYFGPGTRLTVT.

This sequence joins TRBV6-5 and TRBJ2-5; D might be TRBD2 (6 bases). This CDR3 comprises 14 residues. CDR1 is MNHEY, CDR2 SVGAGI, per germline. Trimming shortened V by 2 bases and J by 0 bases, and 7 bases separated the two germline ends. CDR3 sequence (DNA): TGTGCCAGCAGTTACGGGGGGTACCAAGAGACCCAGTACTTC. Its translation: CASSYGGYQETQYF.

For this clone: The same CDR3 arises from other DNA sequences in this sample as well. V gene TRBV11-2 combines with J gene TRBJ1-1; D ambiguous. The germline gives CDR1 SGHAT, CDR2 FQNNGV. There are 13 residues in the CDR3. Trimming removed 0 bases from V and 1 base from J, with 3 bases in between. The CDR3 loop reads CASSLERNTEAFF. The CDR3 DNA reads TGTGCCAGCAGCTTAGAAAGGAACACTGAAGCTTTCTTT.

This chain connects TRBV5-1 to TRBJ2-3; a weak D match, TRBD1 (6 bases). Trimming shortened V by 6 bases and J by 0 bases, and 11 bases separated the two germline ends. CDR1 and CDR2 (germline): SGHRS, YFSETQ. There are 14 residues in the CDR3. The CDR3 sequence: CASTLTGSTDTQYF. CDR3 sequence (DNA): TGCGCCAGCACCCTGACAGGTAGCACAGATACGCAGTATTTT.

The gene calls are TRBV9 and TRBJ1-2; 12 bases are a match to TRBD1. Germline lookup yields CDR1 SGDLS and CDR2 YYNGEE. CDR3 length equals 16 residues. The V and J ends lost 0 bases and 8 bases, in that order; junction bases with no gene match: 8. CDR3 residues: CASSVGGTGGAEGYTF. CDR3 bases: TGTGCCAGCAGCGTAGGTGGGACAGGGGGCGCGGAAGGCTACACCTTC.

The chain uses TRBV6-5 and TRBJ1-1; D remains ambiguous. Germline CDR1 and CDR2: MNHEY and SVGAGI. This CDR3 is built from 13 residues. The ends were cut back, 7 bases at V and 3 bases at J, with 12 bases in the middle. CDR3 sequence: CASNIQRDTEAFF. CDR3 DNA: TGTGCCAGCAACATACAGAGAGACACTGAAGCTTTCTTT.

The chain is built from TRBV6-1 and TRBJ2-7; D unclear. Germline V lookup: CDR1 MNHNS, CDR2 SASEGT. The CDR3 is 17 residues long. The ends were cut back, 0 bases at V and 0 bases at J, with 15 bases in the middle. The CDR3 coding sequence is TGTGCCAGCAGTGAAGCCCTGGGTCCCTTGAGCTCCTACGAGCAGTACTTC. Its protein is CASSEALGPLSSYEQYF.

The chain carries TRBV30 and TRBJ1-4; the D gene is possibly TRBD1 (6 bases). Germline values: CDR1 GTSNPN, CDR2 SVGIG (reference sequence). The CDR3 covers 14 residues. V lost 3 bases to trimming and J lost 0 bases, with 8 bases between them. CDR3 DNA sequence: TGTGCCTGGAGCGCAGGGGCAACTAATGAAAAACTGTTTTTT. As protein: CAWSAGATNEKLFF. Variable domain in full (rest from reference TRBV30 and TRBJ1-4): SQTIHQWPATLVQPVGSPLSLECTVEGTSNPNLYWYRQAAGRGLQLLFYSVGIGQISSEVPQNLSASRPQDRQFILSSKKLLLSDSGFYLCAWSAGATNEKLFFGSGTQLSVL.

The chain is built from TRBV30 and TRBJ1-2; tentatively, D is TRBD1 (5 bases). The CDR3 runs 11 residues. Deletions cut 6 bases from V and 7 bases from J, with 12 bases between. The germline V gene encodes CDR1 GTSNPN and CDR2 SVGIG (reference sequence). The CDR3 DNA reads TGTGCCTGTTGGGGCCAGGGTGGCTACACCTTC. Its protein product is CACWGQGGYTF.

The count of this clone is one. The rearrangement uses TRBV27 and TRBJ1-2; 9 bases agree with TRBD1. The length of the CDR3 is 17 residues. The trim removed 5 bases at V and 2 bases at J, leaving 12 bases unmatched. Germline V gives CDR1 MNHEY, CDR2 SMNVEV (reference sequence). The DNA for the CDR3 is TGTGCCAGCAGTCCAAGGTCGGGGACAGGGTCGAACTATGGCTACACCTTC. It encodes CASSPRSGTGSNYGYTF.